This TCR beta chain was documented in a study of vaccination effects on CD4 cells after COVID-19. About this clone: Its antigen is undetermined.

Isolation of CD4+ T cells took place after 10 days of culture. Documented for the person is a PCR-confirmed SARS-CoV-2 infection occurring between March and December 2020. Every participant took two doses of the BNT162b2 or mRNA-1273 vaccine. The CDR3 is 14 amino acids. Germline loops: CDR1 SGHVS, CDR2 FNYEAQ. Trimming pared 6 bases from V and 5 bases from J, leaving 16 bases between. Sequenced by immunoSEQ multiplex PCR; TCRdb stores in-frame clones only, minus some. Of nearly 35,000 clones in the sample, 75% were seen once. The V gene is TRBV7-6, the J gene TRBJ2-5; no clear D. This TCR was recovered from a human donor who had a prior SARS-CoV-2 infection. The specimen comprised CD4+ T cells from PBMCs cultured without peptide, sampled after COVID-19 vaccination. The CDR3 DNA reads TGTGCCAGCAGTCTATCCGGTTCTACGGAGACCCAGTACTTC. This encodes CASSLSGSTETQYF.